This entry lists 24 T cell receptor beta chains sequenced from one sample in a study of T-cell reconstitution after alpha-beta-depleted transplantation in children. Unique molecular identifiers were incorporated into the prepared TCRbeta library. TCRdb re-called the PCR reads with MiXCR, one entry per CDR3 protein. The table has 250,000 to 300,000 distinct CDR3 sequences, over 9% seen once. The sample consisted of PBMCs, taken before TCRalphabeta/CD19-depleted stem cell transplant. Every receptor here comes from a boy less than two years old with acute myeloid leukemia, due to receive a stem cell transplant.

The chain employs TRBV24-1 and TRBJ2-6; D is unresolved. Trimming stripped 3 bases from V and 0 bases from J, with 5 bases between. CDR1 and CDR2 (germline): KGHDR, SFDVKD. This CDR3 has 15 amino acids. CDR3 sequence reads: CATSDPASGANVLTF. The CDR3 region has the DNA TGTGCCACCAGTGATCCAGCCTCTGGGGCCAACGTCCTGACTTTC.

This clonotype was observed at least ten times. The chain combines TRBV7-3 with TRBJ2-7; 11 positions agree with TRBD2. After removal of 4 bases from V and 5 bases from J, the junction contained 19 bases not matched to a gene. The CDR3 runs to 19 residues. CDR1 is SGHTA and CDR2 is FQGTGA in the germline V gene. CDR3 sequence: CASSYTGTGCSGRAHEQYF. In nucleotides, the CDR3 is TGTGCCAGCAGCTATACCGGGACAGGGTGTAGCGGGAGGGCCCACGAGCAGTACTTC.

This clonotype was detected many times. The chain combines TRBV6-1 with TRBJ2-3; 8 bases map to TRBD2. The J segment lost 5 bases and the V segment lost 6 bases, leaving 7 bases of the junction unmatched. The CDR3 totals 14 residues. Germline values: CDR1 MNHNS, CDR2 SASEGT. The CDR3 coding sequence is TGTGCCAGCAGAACGGGGGGGGCCGAAGATACGCAGTATTTT. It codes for CASRTGGAEDTQYF.

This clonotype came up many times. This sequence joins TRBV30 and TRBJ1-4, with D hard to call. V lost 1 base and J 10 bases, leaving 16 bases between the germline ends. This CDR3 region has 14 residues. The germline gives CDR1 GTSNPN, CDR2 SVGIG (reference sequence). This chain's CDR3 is CAWSALEGNGKLFF. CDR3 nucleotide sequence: TGTGCCTGGAGTGCCCTGGAGGGTAACGGAAAACTGTTTTTT.

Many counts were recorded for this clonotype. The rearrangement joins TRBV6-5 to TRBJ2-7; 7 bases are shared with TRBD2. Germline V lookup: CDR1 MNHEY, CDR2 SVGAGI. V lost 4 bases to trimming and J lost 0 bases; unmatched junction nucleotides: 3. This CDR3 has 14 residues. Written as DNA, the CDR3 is TGTGCCAGCAGTTGGGCGGGAGACTCCTACGAGCAGTACTTC. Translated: CASSWAGDSYEQYF.

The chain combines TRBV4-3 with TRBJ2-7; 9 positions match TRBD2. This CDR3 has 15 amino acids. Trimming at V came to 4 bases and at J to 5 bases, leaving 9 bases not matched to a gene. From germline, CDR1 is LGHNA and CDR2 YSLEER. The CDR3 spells CASSPYIAGVHEQYF. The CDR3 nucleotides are TGCGCCAGCAGCCCCTACATAGCGGGAGTTCACGAGCAGTACTTC.

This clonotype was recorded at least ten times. DNA for the CDR3: TGTGCCAGCAGCCAGGGAAGGGTAACCGGGGAGCTGTTTTTT. Its protein product is CASSQGRVTGELFF. The genes are TRBV7-2 and TRBJ2-2; TRBD1 is a possible D gene (5 bases). Germline V lookup: CDR1 SGHTA, CDR2 FQGNSA. This CDR3 spans 14 amino acids. Trimming stripped 5 bases from V and 5 bases from J, with 12 bases between.

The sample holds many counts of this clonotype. The CDR3 sequence: CASSFAGAIPLYEQYF. CDR3 in DNA: TGTGCCAGCAGCTTTGCAGGGGCGATCCCCCTCTACGAGCAGTACTTC. The chain links TRBV7-9 to TRBJ2-7; possibly TRBD1 for D (6 bases). V lost 3 bases to trimming and J lost 3 bases, with 18 bases between them. CDR1 is SEHNR, CDR2 FQNEAQ, per germline (reference sequence). The CDR3 spans 16 residues.

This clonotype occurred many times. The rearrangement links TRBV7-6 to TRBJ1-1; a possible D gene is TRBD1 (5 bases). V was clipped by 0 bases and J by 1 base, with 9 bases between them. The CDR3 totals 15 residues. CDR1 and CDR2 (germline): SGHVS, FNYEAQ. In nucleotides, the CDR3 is TGTGCCAGCAGCTTAGCGCTGGGGGGGAACACTGAAGCTTTCTTT. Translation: CASSLALGGNTEAFF.

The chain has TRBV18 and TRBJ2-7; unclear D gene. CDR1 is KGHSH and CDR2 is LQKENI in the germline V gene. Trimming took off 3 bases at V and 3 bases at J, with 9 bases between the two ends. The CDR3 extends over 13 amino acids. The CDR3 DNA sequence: TGTGCCAGCTCACCCGGTAGGAACTACGAGCAGTACTTC. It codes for CASSPGRNYEQYF.

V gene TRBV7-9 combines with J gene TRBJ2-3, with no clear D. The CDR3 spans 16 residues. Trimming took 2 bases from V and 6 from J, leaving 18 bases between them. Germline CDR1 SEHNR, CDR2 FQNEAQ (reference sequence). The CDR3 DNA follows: TGTGCCAGCAGCTTACCCCACAGCTCCCGCAAGGATACGCAGTATTTT. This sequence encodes CASSLPHSSRKDTQYF.

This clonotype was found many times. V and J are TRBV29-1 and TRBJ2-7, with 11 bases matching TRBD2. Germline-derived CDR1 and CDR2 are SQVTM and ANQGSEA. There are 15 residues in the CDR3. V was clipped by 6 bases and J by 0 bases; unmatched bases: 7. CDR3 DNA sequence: TGCAGCGTCCGGACTAGCGGGTCCTCCTCCTACGAGCAGTACTTC. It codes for CSVRTSGSSSYEQYF.

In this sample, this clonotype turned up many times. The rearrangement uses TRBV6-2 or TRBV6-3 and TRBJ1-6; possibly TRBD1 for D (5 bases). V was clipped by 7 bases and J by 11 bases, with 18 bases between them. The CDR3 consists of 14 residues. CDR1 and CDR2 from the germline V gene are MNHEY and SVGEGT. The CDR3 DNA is TGTGCCAGCACTTCCAGGGCCCAAAGTCCACCCCTCCACTTT. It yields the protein CASTSRAQSPPLHF.

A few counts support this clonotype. This CDR3 reads CASSGASGGRGEQYF. CDR3 sequence (DNA): TGTGCCAGCAGCGGTGCTAGCGGGGGTAGGGGCGAGCAGTACTTC. The J gene is TRBJ2-7, the V gene TRBV7-2; TRBD2 agrees at 10 bases. Germline trimming cut 5 bases from V and 6 bases from J; bases unmatched to any gene: 10. This CDR3 spans 15 amino acids. Germline V CDR1 and CDR2: SGHTA, FQGNSA.

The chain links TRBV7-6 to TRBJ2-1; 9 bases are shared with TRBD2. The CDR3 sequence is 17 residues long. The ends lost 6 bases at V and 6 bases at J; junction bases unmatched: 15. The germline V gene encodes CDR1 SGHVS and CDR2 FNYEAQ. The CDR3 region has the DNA TGTGCCAGCAGTGGCAAGGGTGGGACTAGCCCCTTCAATGAGCAGTTCTTC. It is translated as CASSGKGGTSPFNEQFF.

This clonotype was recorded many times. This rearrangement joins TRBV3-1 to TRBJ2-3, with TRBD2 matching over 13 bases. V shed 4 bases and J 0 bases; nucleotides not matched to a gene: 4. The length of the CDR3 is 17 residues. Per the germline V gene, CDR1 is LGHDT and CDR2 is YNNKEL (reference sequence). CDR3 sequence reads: CASSLGTSGISTDTQYF. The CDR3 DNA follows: TGTGCCAGCAGCCTCGGGACTAGCGGGATTAGCACAGATACGCAGTATTTT.

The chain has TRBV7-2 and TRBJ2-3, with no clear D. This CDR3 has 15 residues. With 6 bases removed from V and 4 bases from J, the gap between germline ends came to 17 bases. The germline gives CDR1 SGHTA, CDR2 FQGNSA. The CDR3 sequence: CASRADVWVADTQYF. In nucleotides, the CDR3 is TGTGCCAGCAGAGCAGACGTGTGGGTAGCAGATACGCAGTATTTT.

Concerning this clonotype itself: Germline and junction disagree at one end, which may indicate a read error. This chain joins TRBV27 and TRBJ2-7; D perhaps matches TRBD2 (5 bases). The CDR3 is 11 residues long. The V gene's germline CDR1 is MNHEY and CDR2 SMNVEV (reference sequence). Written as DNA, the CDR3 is TGTGCCAGCAGTGGAGGCTACGAGCAGCACTTC. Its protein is CASSGGYEQHF.

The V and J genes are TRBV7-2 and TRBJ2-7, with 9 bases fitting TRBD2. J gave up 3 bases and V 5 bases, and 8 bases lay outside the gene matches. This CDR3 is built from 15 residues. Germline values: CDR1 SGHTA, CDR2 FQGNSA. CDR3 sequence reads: CASSASSGAVYEQYF. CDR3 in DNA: TGTGCCAGCAGCGCATCTAGCGGGGCAGTCTACGAGCAGTACTTC.

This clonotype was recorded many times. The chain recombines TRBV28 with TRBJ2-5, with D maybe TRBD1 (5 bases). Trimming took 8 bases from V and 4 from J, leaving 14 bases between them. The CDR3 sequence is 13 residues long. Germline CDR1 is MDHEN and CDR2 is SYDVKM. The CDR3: CASQRQLRETQYF. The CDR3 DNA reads TGTGCCAGCCAACGACAGTTACGAGAGACCCAGTACTTC. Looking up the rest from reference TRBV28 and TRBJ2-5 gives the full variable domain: DVKVTQSSRYLVKRTGEKVFLECVQDMDHENMFWYRQDPGLGLRLIYFSYDVKMKEKGDIPEGYSVSREKKERFSLILESASTNQTSMYLCASQRQLRETQYFGPGTRLLVL.

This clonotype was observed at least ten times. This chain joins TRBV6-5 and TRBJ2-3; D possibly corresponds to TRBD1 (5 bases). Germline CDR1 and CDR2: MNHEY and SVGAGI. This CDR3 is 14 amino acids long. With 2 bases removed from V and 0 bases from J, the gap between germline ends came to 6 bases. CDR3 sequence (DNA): TGTGCCAGCAGTTACAGGGGTAGCACAGATACGCAGTATTTT. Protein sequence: CASSYRGSTDTQYF.

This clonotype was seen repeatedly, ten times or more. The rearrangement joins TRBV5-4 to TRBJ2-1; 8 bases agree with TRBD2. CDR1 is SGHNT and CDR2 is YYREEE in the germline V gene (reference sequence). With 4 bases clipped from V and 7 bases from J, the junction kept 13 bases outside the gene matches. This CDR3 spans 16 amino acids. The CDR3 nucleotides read TGTGCCAGCAGCCCCAGGGGCCGGGAGGGGAGGAATGAGCAGTTCTTC. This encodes CASSPRGREGRNEQFF.

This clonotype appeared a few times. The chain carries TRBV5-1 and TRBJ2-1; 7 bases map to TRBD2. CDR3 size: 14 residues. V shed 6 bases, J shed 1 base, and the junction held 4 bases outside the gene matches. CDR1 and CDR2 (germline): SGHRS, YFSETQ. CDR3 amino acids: CASKSSGSYNEQFF. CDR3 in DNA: TGCGCCAGCAAGTCTAGCGGTTCCTACAATGAGCAGTTCTTC.

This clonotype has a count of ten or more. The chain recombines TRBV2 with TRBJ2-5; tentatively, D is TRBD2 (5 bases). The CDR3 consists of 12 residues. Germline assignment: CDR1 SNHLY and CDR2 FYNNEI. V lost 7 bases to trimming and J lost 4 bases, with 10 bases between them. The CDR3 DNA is TGTGCCAGCATGGTTGCGGGAGAGACCCAGTACTTC. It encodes CASMVAGETQYF.